The T cell receptor (beta chain) under discussion was sequenced for a study of cytomegalovirus exposure and HLA in healthy donors. Turning to this clone: Its specificity is unknown.

Primers: 60 Vbeta forward and 13 Jbeta reverse. The table came from immunoSEQ multiplex PCR; TCRdb's copy has only in-frame clones and leaves some out. The top ten clones hold just under 4.5% of a sample with 150,000 to 200,000 clones, roughly two thirds of them seen once. The study, taken as a whole, reports: With further analysis later on, most CMV-associated TCR beta chains appeared HLA-restricted. Many donors carried some public TCRs, although rarity characterized most TCR sequences. Exclusion applied to some V segments, including TRBV6-2 and TRBV6-3, as they were indistinguishable.

V dropped 3 bases and J dropped 5 bases, with 7 bases sitting between them. Per the germline V gene, CDR1 is MGHRA and CDR2 is YSYEKL. This CDR3 is 12 amino acids long. Sequenced input: PBMCs. The V and J genes are TRBV4-1 and TRBJ2-5, with D unclear. This TCR came from a woman aged 18-29 years in good health and CMV-seropositive. The CDR3 spells CASSQVSETQYF. The CDR3 DNA is TGCGCCAGCAGCCAGGTTAGCGAGACCCAGTACTTC.